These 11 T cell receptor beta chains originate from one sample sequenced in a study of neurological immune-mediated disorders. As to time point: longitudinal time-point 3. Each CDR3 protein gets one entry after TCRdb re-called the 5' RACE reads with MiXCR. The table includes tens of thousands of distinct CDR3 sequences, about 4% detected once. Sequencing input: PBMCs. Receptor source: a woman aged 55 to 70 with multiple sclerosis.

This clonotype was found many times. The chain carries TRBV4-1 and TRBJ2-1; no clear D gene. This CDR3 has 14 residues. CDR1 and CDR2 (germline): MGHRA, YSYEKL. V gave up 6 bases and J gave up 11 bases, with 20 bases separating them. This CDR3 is CASRDLQTGRQQFF. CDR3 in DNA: TGCGCCAGCAGGGACCTACAAACTGGAAGGCAGCAGTTCTTC.

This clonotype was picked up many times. The CDR3: CASSKLAGGFQETQYF. For the CDR3, the DNA is TGTGCCAGCAGCAAACTAGCGGGGGGCTTTCAAGAGACCCAGTACTTC. The V and J genes are TRBV3-1 and TRBJ2-5; TRBD2 agrees at 12 bases. The germline V gene encodes CDR1 LGHDT and CDR2 YNNKEL (reference sequence). Trimming cost V 5 bases and J 2 bases; bases outside gene matches: 6. There are 16 residues in the CDR3.

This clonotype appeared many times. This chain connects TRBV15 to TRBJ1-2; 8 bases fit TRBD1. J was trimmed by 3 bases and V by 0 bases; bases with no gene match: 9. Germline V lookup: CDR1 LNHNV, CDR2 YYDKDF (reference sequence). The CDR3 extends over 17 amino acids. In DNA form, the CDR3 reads TGTGCCACCAGCAGAGATCAGGGCAGGGGGCATTACTATGGCTACACCTTC. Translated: CATSRDQGRGHYYGYTF.

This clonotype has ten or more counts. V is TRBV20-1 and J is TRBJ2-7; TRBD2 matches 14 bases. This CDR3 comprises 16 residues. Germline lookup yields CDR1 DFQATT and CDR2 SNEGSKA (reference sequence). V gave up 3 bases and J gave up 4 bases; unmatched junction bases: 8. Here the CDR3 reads CSASPEGLAGEYEQYF. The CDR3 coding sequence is TGCAGTGCTAGTCCAGAGGGACTAGCGGGGGAGTACGAGCAGTACTTC.

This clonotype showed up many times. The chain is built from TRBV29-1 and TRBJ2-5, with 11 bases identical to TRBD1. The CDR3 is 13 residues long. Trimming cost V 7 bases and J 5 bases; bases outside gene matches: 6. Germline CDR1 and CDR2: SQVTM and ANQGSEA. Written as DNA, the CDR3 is TGCAGCGGCGGACAGGGGGCTGGGGAGACCCAGTACTTC. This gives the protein CSGGQGAGETQYF.

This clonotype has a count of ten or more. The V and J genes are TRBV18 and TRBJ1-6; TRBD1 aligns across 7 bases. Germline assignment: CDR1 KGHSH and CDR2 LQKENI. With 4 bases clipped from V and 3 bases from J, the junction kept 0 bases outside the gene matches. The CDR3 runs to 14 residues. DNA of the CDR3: TGTGCCAGCTCACGGGACAGCTATAATTCACCCCTCCACTTT. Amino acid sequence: CASSRDSYNSPLHF.

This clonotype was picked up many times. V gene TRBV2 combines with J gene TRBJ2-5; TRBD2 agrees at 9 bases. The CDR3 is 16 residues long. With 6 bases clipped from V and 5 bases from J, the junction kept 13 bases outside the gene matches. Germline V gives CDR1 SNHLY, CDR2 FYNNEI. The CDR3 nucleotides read TGTGCCAGCAGCCTTCAGCGGGGGGTCTATTCGGAGACCCAGTACTTC. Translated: CASSLQRGVYSETQYF.

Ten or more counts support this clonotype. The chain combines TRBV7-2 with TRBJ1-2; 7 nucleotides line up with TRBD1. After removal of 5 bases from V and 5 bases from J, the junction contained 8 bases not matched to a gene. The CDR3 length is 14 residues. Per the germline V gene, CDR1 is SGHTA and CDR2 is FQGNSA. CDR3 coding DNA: TGTGCCAGCAGCATCCCCGGGACAGTTTATGGCTACACCTTC. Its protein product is CASSIPGTVYGYTF.

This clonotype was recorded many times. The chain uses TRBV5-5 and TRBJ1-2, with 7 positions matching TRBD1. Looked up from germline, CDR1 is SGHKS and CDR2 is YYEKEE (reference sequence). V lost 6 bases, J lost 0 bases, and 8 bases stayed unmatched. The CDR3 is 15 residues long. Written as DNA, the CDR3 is TGTGCCAGCAATCACCGGGACAGAGCTAACTATGGCTACACCTTC. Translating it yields CASNHRDRANYGYTF.

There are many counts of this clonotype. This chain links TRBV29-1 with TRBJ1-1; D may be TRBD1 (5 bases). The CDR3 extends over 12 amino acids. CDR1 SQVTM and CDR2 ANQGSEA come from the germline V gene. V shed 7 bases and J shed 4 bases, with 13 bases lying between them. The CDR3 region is CSAAGGFTEAFF. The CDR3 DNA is TGCAGCGCCGCTGGGGGTTTCACTGAAGCTTTCTTT.

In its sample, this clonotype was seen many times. The CDR3 here is CASSLEGRGRVNKNIQYF. The CDR3 DNA follows: TGTGCCAGCAGCTTGGAGGGCAGGGGGAGGGTTAACAAAAACATTCAGTACTTC. V gene TRBV5-6 combines with J gene TRBJ2-4, with D perhaps being TRBD1 or TRBD2 (7 bases each). V dropped 0 bases and J dropped 3 bases, with 19 bases sitting between them. The germline V gene has CDR1 SGHDT and CDR2 YYEEEE. CDR3 length: 18 residues.